Shown below are 19 T cell receptor beta chains from a single sample sequenced in a study of blood T cell repertoires in COVID-19. Measured with immunoSEQ multiplex PCR; TCRdb has only the in-frame clones, and not every one. Among over 300,000 clones listed, about 89% were seen once. Sequencing was done on a sample of PBMCs or T cells enriched from blood (not recorded which). These receptors were obtained from a woman in her forties who had recovered from COVID-19.

This chain uses TRBV11-3 with TRBJ1-5; D is undetermined. Germline values: CDR1 SGHNT, CDR2 YENEEA. Trimming shortened V by 7 bases and J by 3 bases, and 16 bases separated the two germline ends. The CDR3 extends over 15 amino acids. The CDR3 spells CASINLYSFNQPQHF. CDR3 nucleotides: TGTGCCAGCATCAACCTTTACAGCTTCAATCAGCCCCAGCATTTT.

This sequence joins TRBV24-1 and TRBJ1-4; weak D call: TRBD1 (5 bases). The CDR3 is 15 residues long. The germline gives CDR1 KGHDR, CDR2 SFDVKD. V lost 2 bases and J 7 bases, leaving 13 bases between the germline ends. In DNA, the CDR3 is TGTGCCACCAGTGATTCGGGGGGGGAAGGTGAAAAACTGTTTTTT. It encodes CATSDSGGEGEKLFF.

The chain recombines TRBV11-3 with TRBJ2-2; 11 bases line up with TRBD1. The germline V gene has CDR1 SGHNT and CDR2 YENEEA. The CDR3 sequence is 16 residues long. Trimming removed 5 bases from V and 3 bases from J; junction bases left unmatched: 5. Here the CDR3 DNA reads TGTGCCAGCAGCCCCCGGGACAGGGGGTACACCGGGGAGCTGTTTTTT. Its translation is CASSPRDRGYTGELFF.

In regard to this clone: The final CDR3 position lacks the conserved phenylalanine or tryptophan, pointing to a likely read error. Because the CDR3's place on the DNA is in doubt, the DNA is left out and the CDR3 is given as listed by TCRdb. The chain employs TRBV14 and TRBJ2-7; the table assigns TRBD2, which was not confirmed against the DNA. The CDR3 is 11 amino acids in total, end residues counted. Germline V gene sequence: CDR1 SGHDN, CDR2 FVKESK. CDR3 region: CASSVPAGEDL.

The V call is TRBV4-3, the J call TRBJ2-6; TRBD2 is a possible D gene (7 bases). Germline-derived CDR1 and CDR2 are LGHNA and YSLEER. The CDR3 runs to 16 residues. V shed 0 bases and J shed 4 bases, with 10 bases lying between them. The CDR3 DNA follows: TGCGCCAGCAGCCAAGACGGGGGGCCCGGGGCCAACGTCCTGACTTTC. Residues: CASSQDGGPGANVLTF.

This rearrangement joins TRBV6-6 to TRBJ2-5; perhaps TRBD1 as D (6 bases). The V gene's germline CDR1 is MNHNY and CDR2 SVGAGI (reference sequence). This CDR3 has 16 amino acids. Trimming took off 5 bases at V and 3 bases at J, with 19 bases between the two ends. Here the CDR3 reads CASSKSLGPGEETQYF. The CDR3 DNA sequence: TGTGCCAGCAGTAAAAGTTTGGGGCCAGGGGAAGAGACCCAGTACTTC.

The J gene is TRBJ2-1, the V gene TRBV9; possible D gene TRBD2, 6 bases. V shed 4 bases and J shed 13 bases, with 18 bases lying between them. Per germline, CDR1 SGDLS and CDR2 YYNGEE. This CDR3 has 13 residues. CDR3 protein: CASSQSGTGIQFF. In DNA form, the CDR3 reads TGTGCCAGCAGCCAATCCGGGACTGGAATCCAGTTCTTC.

CDR3 DNA sequence: TGTGCCAGCAGCTTTTCCCGGACAGGACACTCTGGAAACACCATATATTTT. This sequence encodes CASSFSRTGHSGNTIYF. The chain links TRBV7-2 to TRBJ1-3; the match to TRBD1 covers 7 bases. The CDR3 is made up of 17 amino acids. Unmatched junction bases numbered 8, after V lost 3 bases and J lost 0 bases. The germline V gene has CDR1 SGHTA and CDR2 FQGNSA.

The rearrangement uses TRBV9 and TRBJ2-1; 8 bases are shared with TRBD2. The CDR3 loop spans 17 amino acids. J lost 7 bases, V lost 3 bases, and 15 bases had no gene match. Germline lookup yields CDR1 SGDLS and CDR2 YYNGEE. The CDR3 spells CASSEPFGRATENEQFF. Written as DNA, the CDR3 is TGTGCCAGCAGCGAACCATTCGGGAGGGCCACAGAGAATGAGCAGTTCTTC.

The chain carries TRBV7-2 and TRBJ1-5; D may be TRBD1 (6 bases). The CDR3 spans 15 residues. Germline assignment: CDR1 SGHTA and CDR2 FQGNSA. Deletions cut 1 base from V and 4 bases from J, with 11 bases between. The CDR3 sequence is CASSLERGQNQPQHF. The CDR3 nucleotides are TGTGCCAGCAGCTTAGAGAGGGGACAAAATCAGCCCCAGCATTTT.

V and J are TRBV29-1 and TRBJ1-2, with D perhaps matching TRBD1 (5 bases). Germline V gives CDR1 SQVTM, CDR2 ANQGSEA. This CDR3 has 13 residues. The ends were cut back, 2 bases at V and 3 bases at J, with 10 bases in the middle. The CDR3 sequence: CSVEQPGDYGYTF. DNA of the CDR3: TGCAGCGTTGAACAGCCGGGGGACTATGGCTACACCTTC. The complete variable domain, with remaining parts taken from reference TRBV29-1 and TRBJ1-2, reads SAVISQKPSRDICQRGTSLTIQCQVDSQVTMMFWYRQQPGQSLTLIATANQGSEATYESGFVIDKFPISRPNLTFSTLTVSNMSPEDSSIYLCSVEQPGDYGYTFGSGTRLTVV.

The sample holds one count of this clone. Other nucleotide sequences in the sample specify the same CDR3. The J gene is TRBJ2-5, the V gene TRBV9, with D tentatively TRBD2 (5 bases). Germline CDR1 reads SGDLS; CDR2 reads YYNGEE. The CDR3 loop spans 14 amino acids. V was clipped by 0 bases and J by 1 base, with 7 bases between them. This CDR3 is CASSVAGVQETQYF. The CDR3 coding sequence is TGTGCCAGCAGCGTAGCCGGGGTCCAAGAGACCCAGTACTTC.

This chain joins TRBV11-3 and TRBJ2-5; D might be TRBD2 (5 bases). Trimming took off 5 bases at V and 0 bases at J, with 16 bases between the two ends. The germline V gene encodes CDR1 SGHNT and CDR2 YENEEA. The CDR3 has 16 residues. DNA for the CDR3: TGTGCCAGCAGCATCGTTAGGCGGGTCGACCAAGAGACCCAGTACTTC. It translates to CASSIVRRVDQETQYF.

This clone came up once. The rearrangement joins TRBV11-3 to TRBJ1-5, with 8 nucleotides matching TRBD1. The CDR3 consists of 17 residues. Germline CDR1 is SGHNT and CDR2 is YENEEA. The V gene end was trimmed by 2 bases and the J gene end by 2 bases; junction bases not matched to a gene: 8. The DNA of the CDR3 is TGTGCCAGCAGCTTACCCAGGACAGGGAAGCGCAATCAGCCCCAGCATTTT. Translating gives CASSLPRTGKRNQPQHF.

Only one count was recorded for this clone. The rearrangement uses TRBV10-3 and TRBJ1-1, with 9 bases matching TRBD1. V was clipped by 6 bases and J by 0 bases; unmatched bases: 8. The germline V gene has CDR1 ENHRY and CDR2 SYGVKD. The CDR3 spans 16 residues. This CDR3 reads CAIRGQGRGMNTEAFF. For the CDR3, the DNA is TGTGCCATCAGGGGACAGGGAAGGGGAATGAACACTGAAGCTTTCTTT.

The J gene is TRBJ2-1, the V gene TRBV7-6, with 14 bases fitting TRBD2. The V and J ends lost 4 bases and 7 bases, in that order; junction bases with no gene match: 12. Germline CDR1 SGHVS, CDR2 FNYEAQ. CDR3 length: 18 amino acids. The CDR3 reads CASSYGTSGSLGLNEQFF. The CDR3 nucleotides are TGTGCCAGCAGCTACGGGACTAGCGGGAGTTTAGGGCTAAATGAGCAGTTCTTC.

V and J are TRBV6-5 and TRBJ2-2, with D hard to call. The V and J ends lost 0 bases and 6 bases respectively, with 11 bases between them. Germline CDR1 reads MNHEY; CDR2 reads SVGAGI. CDR3 size: 15 residues. The CDR3 nucleotides are TGTGCCAGCAGTTACTCGCTGACACTGCCCGGGGAGCTGTTTTTT. Translation: CASSYSLTLPGELFF.

The J gene is TRBJ1-4, the V gene TRBV27, with D possibly matching TRBD1 (5 bases). The CDR3 is 12 residues long. Trimming removed 8 bases at V and 8 bases at J, with 12 bases between. In germline, CDR1 is MNHEY, CDR2 SMNVEV (reference sequence). CDR3 nucleotides: TGTGCCAGCGGCAGACAGACCGAAAAACTGTTTTTT. Translated: CASGRQTEKLFF.

The chain recombines TRBV28 with TRBJ2-1, with a weak D call TRBD1 (6 bases). The germline V gene has CDR1 MDHEN and CDR2 SYDVKM. Trimming pared 7 bases from V and 5 bases from J, leaving 15 bases between. The length of the CDR3 is 14 residues. The CDR3 nucleotides are TGTGCCAGCAATGGGCAGGGGTCGAACAATGAGCAGTTCTTC. Protein: CASNGQGSNNEQFF.